The source of this TCR beta chain is a study of shared clonotypes between healthy human individuals. CDR1 is SEHNR and CDR2 is FQNEAQ in the germline V gene (reference sequence). The CDR3 totals 15 residues. V dropped 2 bases and J dropped 7 bases, with 15 bases sitting between them. Sequencing was performed with immunoSEQ multiplex PCR; in TCRdb, only in-frame clones are kept and a portion is missing. The top ten hold approximately 25% of the sample, which has approximately 810,000 clones, over 90% seen once. Positively selected for CCR7, the CD45RO-negative cells used as naive CD8 cells excluded terminally differentiated effector memory CD45RA+ cells.

The sample consisted of naive CD8+ T cells sorted from blood. V usage is TRBV7-9 and J usage is TRBJ2-1; unclear D gene. The sequence came from a young man in good health. For the CDR3, the DNA is TGTGCCAGCAGCTTAACCGAAGGACCAGAGAATGAGCAGTTCTTC. Translated, it gives CASSLTEGPENEQFF.